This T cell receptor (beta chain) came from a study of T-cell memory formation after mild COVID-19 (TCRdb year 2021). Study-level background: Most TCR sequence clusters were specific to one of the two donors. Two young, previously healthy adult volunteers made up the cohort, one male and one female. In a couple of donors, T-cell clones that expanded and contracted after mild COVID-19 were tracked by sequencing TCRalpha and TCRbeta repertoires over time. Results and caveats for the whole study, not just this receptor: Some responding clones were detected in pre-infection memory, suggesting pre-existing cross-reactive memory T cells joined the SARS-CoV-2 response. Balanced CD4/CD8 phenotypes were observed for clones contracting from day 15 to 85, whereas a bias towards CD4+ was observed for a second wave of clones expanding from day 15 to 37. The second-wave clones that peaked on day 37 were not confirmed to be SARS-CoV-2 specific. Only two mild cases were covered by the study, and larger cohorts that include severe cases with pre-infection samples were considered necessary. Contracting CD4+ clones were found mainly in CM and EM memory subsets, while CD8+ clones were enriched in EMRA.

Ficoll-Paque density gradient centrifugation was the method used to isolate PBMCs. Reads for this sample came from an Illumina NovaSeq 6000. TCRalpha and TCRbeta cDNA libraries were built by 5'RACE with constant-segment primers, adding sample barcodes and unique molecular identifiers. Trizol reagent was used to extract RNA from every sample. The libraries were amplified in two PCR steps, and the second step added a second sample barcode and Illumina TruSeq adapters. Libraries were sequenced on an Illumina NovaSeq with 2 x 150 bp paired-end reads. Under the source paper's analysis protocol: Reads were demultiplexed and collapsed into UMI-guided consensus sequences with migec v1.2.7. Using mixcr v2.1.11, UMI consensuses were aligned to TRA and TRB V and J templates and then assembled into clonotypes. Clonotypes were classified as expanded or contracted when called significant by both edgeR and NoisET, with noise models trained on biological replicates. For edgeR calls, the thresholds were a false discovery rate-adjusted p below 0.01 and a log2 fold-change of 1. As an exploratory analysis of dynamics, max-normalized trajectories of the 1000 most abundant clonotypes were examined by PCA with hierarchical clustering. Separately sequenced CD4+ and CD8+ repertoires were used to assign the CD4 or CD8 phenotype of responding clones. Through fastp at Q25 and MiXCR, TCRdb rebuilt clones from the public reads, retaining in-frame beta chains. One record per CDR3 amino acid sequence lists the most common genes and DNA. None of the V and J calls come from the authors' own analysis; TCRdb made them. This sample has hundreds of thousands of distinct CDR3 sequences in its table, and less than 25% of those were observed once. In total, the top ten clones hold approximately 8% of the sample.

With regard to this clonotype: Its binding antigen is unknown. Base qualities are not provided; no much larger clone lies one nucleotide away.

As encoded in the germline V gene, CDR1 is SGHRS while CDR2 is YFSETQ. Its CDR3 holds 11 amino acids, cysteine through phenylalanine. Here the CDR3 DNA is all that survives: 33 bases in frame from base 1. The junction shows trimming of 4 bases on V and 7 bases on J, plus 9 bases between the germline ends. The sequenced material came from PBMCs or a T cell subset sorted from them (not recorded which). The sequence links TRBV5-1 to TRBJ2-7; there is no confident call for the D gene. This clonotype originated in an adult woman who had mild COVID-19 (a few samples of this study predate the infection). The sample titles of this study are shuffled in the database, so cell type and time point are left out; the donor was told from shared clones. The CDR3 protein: CASSTTWEQYF. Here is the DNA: TGCGCCAGCAGCACCACGTGGGAGCAGTACTTC.